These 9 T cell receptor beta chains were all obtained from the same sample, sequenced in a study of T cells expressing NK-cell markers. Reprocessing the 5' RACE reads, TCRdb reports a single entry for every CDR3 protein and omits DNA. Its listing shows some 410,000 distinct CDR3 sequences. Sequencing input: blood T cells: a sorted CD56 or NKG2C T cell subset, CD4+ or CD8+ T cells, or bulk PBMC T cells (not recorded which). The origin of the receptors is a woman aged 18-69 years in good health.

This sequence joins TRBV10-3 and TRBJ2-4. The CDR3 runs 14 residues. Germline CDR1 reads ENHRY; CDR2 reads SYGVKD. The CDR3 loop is CAISESNSWGIQYF.

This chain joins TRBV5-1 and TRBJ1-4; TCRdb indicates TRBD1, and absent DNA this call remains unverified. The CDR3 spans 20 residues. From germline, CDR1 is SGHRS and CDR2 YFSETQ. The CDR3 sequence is CASSLDRDRGEEGPNEKLFF.

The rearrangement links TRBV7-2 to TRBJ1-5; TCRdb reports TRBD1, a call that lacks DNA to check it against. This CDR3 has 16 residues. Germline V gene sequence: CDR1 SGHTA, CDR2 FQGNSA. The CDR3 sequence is CASSSYQSRGSQPQHF.

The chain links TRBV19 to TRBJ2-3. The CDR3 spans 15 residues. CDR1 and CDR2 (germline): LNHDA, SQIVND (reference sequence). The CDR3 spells CASRAGTAMEDTQYF. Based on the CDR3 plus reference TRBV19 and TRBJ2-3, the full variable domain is DGGITQSPKYLFRKEGQNVTLSCEQNLNHDAMYWYRQDPGQGLRLIYYSQIVNDFQKGDIAEGYSVSREKKESFPLTVTSAQKNPTAFYLCASRAGTAMEDTQYFGPGTRLTVL.

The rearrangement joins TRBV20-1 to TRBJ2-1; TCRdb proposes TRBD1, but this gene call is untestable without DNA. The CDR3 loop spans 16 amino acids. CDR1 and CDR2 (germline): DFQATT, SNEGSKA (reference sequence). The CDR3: CSANPSAGTDYNEQFF.

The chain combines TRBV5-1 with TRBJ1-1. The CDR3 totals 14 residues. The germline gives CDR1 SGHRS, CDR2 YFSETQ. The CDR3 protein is CASSLQTSNTEAFF. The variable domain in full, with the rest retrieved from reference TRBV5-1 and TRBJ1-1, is KAGVTQTPRYLIKTRGQQVTLSCSPISGHRSVSWYQQTPGQGLQFLFEYFSETQRNKGNFPGRFSGRQFSNSRSEMNVSTLELGDSALYLCASSLQTSNTEAFFGQGTRLTVV.

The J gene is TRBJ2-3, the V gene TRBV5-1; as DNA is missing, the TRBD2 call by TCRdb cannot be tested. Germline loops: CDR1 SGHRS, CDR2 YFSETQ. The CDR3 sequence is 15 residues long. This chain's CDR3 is CASSLVAGSTDTQYF.

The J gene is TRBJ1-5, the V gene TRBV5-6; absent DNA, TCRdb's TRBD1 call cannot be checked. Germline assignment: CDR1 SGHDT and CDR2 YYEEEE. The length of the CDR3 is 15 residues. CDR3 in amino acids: CASSHRGYSNQPQHF.

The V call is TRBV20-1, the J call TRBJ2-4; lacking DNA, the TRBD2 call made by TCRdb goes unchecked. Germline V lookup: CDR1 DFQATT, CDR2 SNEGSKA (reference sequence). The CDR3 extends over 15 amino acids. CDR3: CSARKSSGSGDIQYF.